This section outlines one T cell receptor (beta chain) sequence together with its context. It has no known antigen specificity. No base-level quality is on record; no much larger clone is a single base apart. This record comes from a study of cytomegalovirus exposure and HLA in healthy donors (dated by TCRdb to 2015 to 2018). With respect to the entire study: An earlier analysis of some 550 of the donors reported more than 250 Gb of sequence data and 117 million unique TCR beta sequences from about 200 million T cells. Several DR-DQ haplotypes were treated as single units for association and clustering because of strong linkage in the cohort. A later genetic analysis used genome-wide SNP genotypes for about 60% of the roughly 670 donors, treating that subset as a discovery cohort. Class I and class II HLA loci were covered by the typing at four-digit resolution. The study profiled the T cell repertoires of 500 to 800 subjects by immunosequencing and related them to cytomegalovirus serostatus. Rather than using new phenotypic data, the later analysis identified candidate immune exposures from TCR beta sequences and from how often those sequences occurred across donors. In an earlier analysis of 500 to 650 of the donors, high-throughput TCR beta sequencing was used to judge whether each TCR beta V gene segment behaved as functional or pseudogenic. Donor age, sex, ethnicity and CMV serostatus were compiled alongside the repertoire data. In a later analysis, previously published TCR beta repertoires from hundreds of donors were re-analyzed and high-resolution HLA genotyping was added so that TCR occurrence patterns could be studied. Typing coverage differed by locus: A, B, C, DRB1 and DQB1 were typed in roughly 620-630 donors, DQA1 in about 500, DPA1 in roughly 590, and DPB1 in 450 to 490. The study aimed to test whether signatures of past pathogen exposure could be identified by cataloging public T cell receptors. The genetic ancestry cluster associated with self-reported Caucasian donors included roughly 84% of the roughly 390 genotyped donors. All discovery cohort repertoires had been generated using a single sequencing platform. The study combined high-throughput TCR immunosequencing, statistical association of individual TCRs with disease status, and machine learning to predict cytomegalovirus infection status. Roughly 310 gigabases of sequencing data and tens of millions of unique TCR sequences were included in an early release covering under 650 HLA-typed donors. Among around 400 genotyped donors of the cohort, an average of about 240,000 unique TCR beta nucleotide sequences were sequenced per donor, roughly 20% of them non-productive. In addition to the first cohort of roughly 670 subjects, a separate validation cohort of under 150 different subjects was used. What the study reported, not specific to this receptor: The authors suggested that the approach could potentially be generalized to other disease states and immunological phenotypes. Compared with the roughly 720-donor mean, donors in an Asian-associated ancestry cluster had fewer N-insertions in productive TCRs, according to a later genetic analysis. The classifier was reported to diagnose cytomegalovirus status with high specificity and sensitivity in both the original and validation cohorts. A further reported finding was that TCR beta sequences accurately predicted the HLA-A and HLA-B alleles for most subjects in the first cohort. A later analysis found that most CMV-associated TCR beta chains appeared HLA-restricted, with HLA associations seemingly driven largely by CMV exposure. The cohort was sequenced for TCR beta chains only, and without alpha or paired-chain data the features that could be detected were limited. In an earlier analysis of approximately 600 of the donors, most TCR beta V segments were observed in productive rearrangements about 87% or about 30% of the time, broadly matching IMGT annotations. Linkage disequilibrium might explain the correlated functional status among segregating V segments, but an unknown experimental factor could not be excluded. An association between a missense DCLRE1C variant and V-gene and J-gene trimming of TCR beta chains was found in a later genetic analysis and replicated in an independent cohort. In a later analysis, the rate of TCR association differed among HLA loci, with DRB1 alleles having the most associated TCRs and HLA-C alleles having the fewest. A later analysis reported that several top co-occurrence clusters appeared linked to parvovirus B19, influenza, CMV and Epstein-Barr virus. In the study, approximately 160 TCR beta chains were listed as associated with cytomegalovirus. The only immune exposure information available for the cohort was CMV serostatus. Three of the identified cytomegalovirus-associated TCR beta chains were confirmed in vitro to be specific for cytomegalovirus antigens. Most TCR sequences were observed very rarely across donors, whereas some public TCRs were present in many individuals. Because some donors lacked HLA typing at each locus, the association tests relied only on the typed subset. In a later analysis, 15,000 to 20,000 TCR beta sequences were associated with specific HLA alleles at a false discovery rate of 0.05. Sequencing depth was assumed to be roughly uniform across donors in the presence/absence analyses, though that assumption may not hold. When HLA alleles, especially DR and DQ, strongly co-occurred, TCR associations were difficult to assign to individual alleles. A later analysis found that HLA-associated TCR beta chains were more clonally expanded and had lower generation probabilities than equally common non-associated chains. Because counts were too low, roughly 18 rarely observed V segments, including chromosome 9 orphons, were left out of the earlier analysis of about 500 of the donors. The sequencing pipeline was judged likely to have produced a cluster of highly shared sequence variants as a technical artifact.

Library method: the immunoSEQ multiplex PCR assay. The multiplex PCR relied on a mix of 60 forward primers for TCR Vbeta segments and 13 reverse primers for TCR Jbeta segments. Amplification of the CDR3 region of rearranged TCR beta genes was performed with a multiplex PCR assay on genomic DNA. On the Illumina HiSeq System, the amplified TCR beta libraries were sequenced as 87-base-pair reads. On the authors' methods: A later analysis tallied around 87 million unique TCR beta chains across the 666 repertoires, and about 10 million of those chains were shared by two or more donors. Raw reads were error-corrected and collapsed into unique sequences by a nearest-neighbor algorithm in which closely related sequences were merged to remove PCR and sequencing errors. CDR3 sequences were aligned to IMGT reference sequences to assign V, D and J gene segments. For a sequence to be retained, a match of at least six nucleotides to both a V gene segment and a J gene segment was required. Rearrangements were called productive when the CDR3 lacked stop codons and stayed in frame with V and J; all others were non-productive. CDR3 was defined according to IMGT convention as the region running from the second conserved V-encoded cysteine to the conserved J-encoded phenylalanine. Sequences without an unambiguous match to a single V gene segment were excluded from the earlier analysis of about 630 of the donors. An earlier analysis of a few hundred of the donors called V segments functional above 56.7% productive rearrangements and segregating when the between-donor standard deviation exceeded 5%. To diagnose cytomegalovirus status from the catalog of TCR beta chain sequences, a statistical classification framework was built. V and J gene assignment, in a later analysis, came from comparing TCR nucleotide sequences with IMGT/GENE-DB human TR gene sequences. A later analysis assigned CDR3 sequences and most-parsimonious VDJ recombination scenarios with the TCRdist pipeline. In a later analysis, every TCR beta chain was defined by the combination of its CDR3 amino acid sequence and its V-gene family, and reads without a unique V-gene family were dropped. A later analysis removed several hundred highly shared, low-generation-probability nucleotide sequences to deal with suspected cross-contamination and a sequencing artifact. A later analysis calculated a clonal expansion index for each public chain from normalized within-repertoire ranks of inferred template counts. A later analysis computed generation probabilities with a VDJ recombination model fitted to out-of-frame rearrangements, and checked the results against IGoR. In a later analysis, TCR-TCR, TCR-HLA and TCR-CMV co-occurrence was scored with hypergeometric tests, and a repertoire-size bias correction was applied to TCR pairs. To estimate false discovery rates, a later analysis permuted the HLA or CMV assignments 20 times. In a later analysis, co-occurring TCRs were grouped using DBSCAN, and TCRdist sequence similarity was added for clustering within HLA-allele-positive subsets. Co-occurrence clustering excluded repertoires with fewer than 30,000 or more than 120,000 public chains, plus five with anomalous nucleotide sharing. Sourced from immuneACCESS, this table was stored by TCRdb with only in-frame sequences that have V and J called. A share of the clones is absent; for the studies checked, an unresolved V gene accounts for under half, and the remainder has no known explanation. For V, J and clone size, that table is used; D and trimming come from the DNA. This sample has about 120,000 clones in its table, and around 80% of those were observed once. Of the sample, 3.5% to 4.5% falls within the top ten clones.

In total, approximately 610 healthy bone marrow donors made up the cohort. All cohort members were sampled while nominally healthy, although unrecorded immune exposures were likely present. The donor tested CMV seropositive and was one of the 289 seropositive cohort members. A peripheral blood sample was collected from each donor, and TCR beta sequencing was performed on peripheral blood mononuclear cells. The Qiagen DNeasy Blood Extraction Kit was used to extract genomic DNA from the blood cell samples. Sequenced sample: PBMCs. This TCR derives from a man aged 25-45 years in good health and CMV-seropositive.

The nucleotide sequence is TGTGCCTGGGCCCGGGACTCCTACAATGAGCAGTTCTTC. Translated, it gives CAWARDSYNEQFF. The rearrangement combines TRBV30 with TRBJ2-1; a tentative D match to TRBD2 spans 5 bases. V is shortened by 5 bases, J by 0 bases, and the region joining them spans 8 bases. Sequences GTSNPN (CDR1) and SVGIG (CDR2) are obtained from the germline V gene (reference sequence). The CDR3 covers 13 residues, taking in both the cysteine and the phenylalanine. Only the CDR3 DNA is retained, 39 bases long and in frame from the first base.